A single sample gave rise to the 2 T cell receptor beta chains below, sequenced in a study of response to subunit inactivated influenza vaccine. TCRdb reanalysed the RT-PCR reads using MiXCR and keeps one entry per CDR3 protein. The sample has approximately 730,000 distinct CDR3 sequences, 11% to 15% seen once. Sequences were derived from PBMCs from blood, sampled approximately 15 days before vaccination. The receptors derive from a middle-aged man who received an inactivated influenza vaccine.

This clonotype was detected only a few times. The gene calls are TRBV4-2 and TRBJ2-1; 7 bases match TRBD2. Losses at the gene ends were 1 base for V and 7 bases for J; bases not matched to a gene: 7. Germline CDR1 LGHNA, CDR2 YNFKEQ. The CDR3 contains 15 residues. The CDR3 protein is CASSQVGGGGNEQFF. The CDR3 region has the DNA TGTGCCAGCAGCCAAGTCGGCGGGGGTGGGAATGAGCAGTTCTTC.

The genes are TRBV4-2 and TRBJ2-1, with 9 bases lining up with TRBD1. The J segment lost 6 bases and the V segment lost 6 bases, leaving 6 bases of the junction unmatched. This CDR3 comprises 14 residues. Germline V CDR1 and CDR2: LGHNA, YNFKEQ. The CDR3 DNA reads as TGTGCCAGCAGTCCCGGGACAGGGTGCAATGAGCAGTTCTTC. Translation gives CASSPGTGCNEQFF.